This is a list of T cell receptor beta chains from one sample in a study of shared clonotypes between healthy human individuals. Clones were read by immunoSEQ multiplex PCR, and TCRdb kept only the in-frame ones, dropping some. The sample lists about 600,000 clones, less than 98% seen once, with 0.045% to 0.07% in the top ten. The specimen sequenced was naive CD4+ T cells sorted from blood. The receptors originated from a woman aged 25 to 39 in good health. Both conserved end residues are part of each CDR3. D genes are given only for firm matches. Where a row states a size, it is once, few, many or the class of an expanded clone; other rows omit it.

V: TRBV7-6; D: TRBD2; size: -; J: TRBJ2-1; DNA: TGTGCCAGCAGCGCAGGGACTAGCGGGAGTCCCAGCTCCTACAATGAGCAGTTCTTC; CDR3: CASSAGTSGSPSSYNEQFF
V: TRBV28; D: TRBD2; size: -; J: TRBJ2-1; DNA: TGTGCCAGCAGCCCGGGCTGGGCGGGAGGAGCCAATGAGCAGTTCTTC; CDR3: CASSPGWAGGANEQFF
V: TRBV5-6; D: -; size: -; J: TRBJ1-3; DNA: TGTGCCAGTAAACTCCGGGGGTCTGGAAACACCATATATTTT; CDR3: CASKLRGSGNTIYF
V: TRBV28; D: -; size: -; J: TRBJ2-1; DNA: TGTGCCAGCAGTTTCGGGGGAGGTGGCTGGGGCAATGAGCAGTTCTTC; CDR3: CASSFGGGGWGNEQFF
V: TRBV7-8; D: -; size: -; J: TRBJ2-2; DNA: TGTGCCAGCAGCCTTCAGGGTTTCTCCGGGGAGCTGTTTTTT; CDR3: CASSLQGFSGELFF
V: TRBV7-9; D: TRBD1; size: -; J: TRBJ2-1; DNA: TGTGCCAGCAGTCCCGGTATCCGCCGGGACAGGGGGGACAATGAGCAGTTCTTC; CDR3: CASSPGIRRDRGDNEQFF
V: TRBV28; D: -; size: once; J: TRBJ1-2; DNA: TGTGCCAGCAGTTTATCCGGGACCAGCTATGGCTACACCTTC; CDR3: CASSLSGTSYGYTF
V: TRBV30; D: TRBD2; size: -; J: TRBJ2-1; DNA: TGTGCCTGGAGTGTCCGGTCAGCGGGAGTCTCCTACAATGAGCAGTTCTTC; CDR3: CAWSVRSAGVSYNEQFF
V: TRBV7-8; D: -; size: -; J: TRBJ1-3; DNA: TGTGCCAGCAGCCTAAAGGAGGGCACTGGAAACACCATATATTTT; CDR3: CASSLKEGTGNTIYF
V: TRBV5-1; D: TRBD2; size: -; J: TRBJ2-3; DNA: TGCGCCAGCAGCTTTGGACTAGCGGGAGGCGGTGATACGCAGTATTTT; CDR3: CASSFGLAGGGDTQYF
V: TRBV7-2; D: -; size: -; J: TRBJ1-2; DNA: TGTGCCAGCACCTCCGGAGGGGTGGGGGGCTACACCTTC; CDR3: CASTSGGVGGYTF
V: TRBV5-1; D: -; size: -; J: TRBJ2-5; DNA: TGCGCCAGCAGCTTGACGCAGGCAAGGTACCAAGAGACCCAGTACTTC; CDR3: CASSLTQARYQETQYF